This T cell receptor beta chain was recovered during a study of blood T cell repertoires in COVID-19. Clones were sequenced by immunoSEQ multiplex PCR, and TCRdb holds only the in-frame ones, with some missing. Found here are about 77,000 clones, around three quarters of them singletons; the top ten hold around 4.8%. Between the trimmed V and J ends, which lost 0 bases and 11 bases, there was a span of 11 bases. The CDR3 totals 14 residues. CDR1 and CDR2 (germline): MNHEY, SVGAGI. The rearrangement uses TRBV6-5 and TRBJ1-6, with a weak D call TRBD1 (6 bases). Specimen: peripheral blood. This clonotype was sampled from a woman aged 65 to 85 with acute or convalescent COVID-19. DNA of the CDR3: TGTGCCAGCAGTTACTCGGTACAGGGTACACCCCTCCACTTT. Residues: CASSYSVQGTPLHF.